This T cell receptor beta chain was found in a study of T cells after yellow fever vaccination. A single record per CDR3 protein comes from TCRdb applying MiXCR to the 5' RACE reads. This sample has about 27,000 distinct CDR3 sequences, with approximately 4.8% found just once. The germline V and J ends were trimmed by 7 bases and 2 bases, with 7 bases remaining between them. The CDR3 sequence is 12 residues long. From germline, CDR1 is LGHNT and CDR2 FRNRAP. Ten or more counts support this clonotype. The gene calls are TRBV12-5 and TRBJ2-3, with D possibly TRBD2 on 6 matching bases. This TCR was sampled from a man younger than 35 who received the YFV17D yellow fever vaccine. Sample: PBMCs, either bulk or a sorted T-cell subset (CD4+, CD8+, memory, or dextramer-sorted; not recorded which), taken on the day of the yellow fever booster vaccination. The CDR3 bases are TGTGCTAGTGCGGGACTCACAGATACGCAGTATTTT. Encoded protein: CASAGLTDTQYF.